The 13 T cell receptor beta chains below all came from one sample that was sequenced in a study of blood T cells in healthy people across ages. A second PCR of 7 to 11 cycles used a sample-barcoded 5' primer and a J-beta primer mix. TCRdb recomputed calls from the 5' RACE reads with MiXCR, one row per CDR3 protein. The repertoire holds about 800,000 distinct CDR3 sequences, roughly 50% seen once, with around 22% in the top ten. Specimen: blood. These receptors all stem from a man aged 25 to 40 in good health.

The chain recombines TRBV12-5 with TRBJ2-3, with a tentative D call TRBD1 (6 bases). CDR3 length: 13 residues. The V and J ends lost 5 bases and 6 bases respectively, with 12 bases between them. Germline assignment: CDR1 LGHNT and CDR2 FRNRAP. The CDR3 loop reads CASGPFQGDTQYF. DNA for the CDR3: TGTGCTAGTGGTCCTTTTCAGGGGGATACGCAGTATTTT.

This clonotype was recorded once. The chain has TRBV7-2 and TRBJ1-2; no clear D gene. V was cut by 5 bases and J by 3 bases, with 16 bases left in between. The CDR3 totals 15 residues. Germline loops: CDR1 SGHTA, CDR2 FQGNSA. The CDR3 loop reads CASSTYLLKYYGYTF. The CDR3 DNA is TGTGCCAGCAGCACCTACCTCCTCAAGTACTATGGCTACACCTTC.

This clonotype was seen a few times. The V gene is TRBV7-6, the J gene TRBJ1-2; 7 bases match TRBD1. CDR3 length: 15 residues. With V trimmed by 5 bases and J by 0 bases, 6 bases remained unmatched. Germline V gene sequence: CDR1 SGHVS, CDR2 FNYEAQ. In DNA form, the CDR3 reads TGTGCCAGCAGCCCTCAGGGGGGAGCTAACTATGGCTACACCTTC. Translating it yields CASSPQGGANYGYTF.

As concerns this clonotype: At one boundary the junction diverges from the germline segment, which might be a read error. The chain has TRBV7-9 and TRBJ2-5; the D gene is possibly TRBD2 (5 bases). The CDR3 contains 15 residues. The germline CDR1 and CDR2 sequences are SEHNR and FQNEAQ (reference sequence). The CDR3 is CAGSQSVGVKETQYF. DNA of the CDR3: TGTGCCGGCAGCCAGTCCGTCGGGGTAAAAGAGACCCAGTACTTC.

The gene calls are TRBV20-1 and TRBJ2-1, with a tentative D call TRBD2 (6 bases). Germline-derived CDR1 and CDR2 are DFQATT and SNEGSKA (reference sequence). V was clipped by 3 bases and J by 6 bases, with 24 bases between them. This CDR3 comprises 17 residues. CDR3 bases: TGCAGTGCTAGTGCGGCCGGCCAGCGGCGGGACTCCAATGAGCAGTTCTTC. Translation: CSASAAGQRRDSNEQFF.

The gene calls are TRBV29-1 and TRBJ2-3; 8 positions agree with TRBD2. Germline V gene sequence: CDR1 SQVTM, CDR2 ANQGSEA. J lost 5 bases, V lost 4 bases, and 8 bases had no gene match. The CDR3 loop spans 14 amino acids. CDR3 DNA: TGCAGCGTTGTCCCGGGGGGGCCGAGAGATACGCAGTATTTT. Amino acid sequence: CSVVPGGPRDTQYF.

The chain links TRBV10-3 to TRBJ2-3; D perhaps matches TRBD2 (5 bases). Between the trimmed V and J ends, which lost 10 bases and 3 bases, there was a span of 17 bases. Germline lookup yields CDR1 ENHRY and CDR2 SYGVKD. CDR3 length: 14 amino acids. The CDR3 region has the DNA TGTGCCAGTAGAAGCGGAGGCGGGACAGATACGCAGTATTTT. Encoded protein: CASRSGGGTDTQYF.

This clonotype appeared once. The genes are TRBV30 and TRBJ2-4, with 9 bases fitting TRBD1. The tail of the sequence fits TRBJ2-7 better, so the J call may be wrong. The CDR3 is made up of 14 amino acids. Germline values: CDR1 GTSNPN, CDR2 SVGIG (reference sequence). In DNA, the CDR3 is TGTGCCTGGAGTGCCGGGACAGGGATCCACGAGCAGTACTTC. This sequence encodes CAWSAGTGIHEQYF.

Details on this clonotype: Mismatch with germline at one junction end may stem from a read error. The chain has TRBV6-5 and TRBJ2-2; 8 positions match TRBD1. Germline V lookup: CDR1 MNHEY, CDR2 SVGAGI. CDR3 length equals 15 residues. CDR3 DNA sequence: TGTGCCAGCAATTACGGACAGGGAAGGCCCGGGGAGCTGTTTTTT. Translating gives CASNYGQGRPGELFF.

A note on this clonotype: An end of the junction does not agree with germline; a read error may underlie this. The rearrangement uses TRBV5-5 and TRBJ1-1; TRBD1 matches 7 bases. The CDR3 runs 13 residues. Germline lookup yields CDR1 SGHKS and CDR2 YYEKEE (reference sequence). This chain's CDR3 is CASTPGGNTEAFF. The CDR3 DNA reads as TGTGCCAGCACCCCAGGGGGGAACACCGAAGCTTTCTTT.

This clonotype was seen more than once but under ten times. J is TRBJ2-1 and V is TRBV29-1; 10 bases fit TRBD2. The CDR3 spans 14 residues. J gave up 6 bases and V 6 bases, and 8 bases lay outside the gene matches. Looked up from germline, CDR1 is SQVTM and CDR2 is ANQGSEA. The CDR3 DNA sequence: TGCAGCGTCAAGCGGGAGGGCCGGGGCAATGAGCAGTTCTTC. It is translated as CSVKREGRGNEQFF.

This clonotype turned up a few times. The CDR3: CASSHPGFSYEQYF. In nucleotides, the CDR3 is TGTGCCAGCAGTCATCCGGGCTTCTCCTACGAGCAGTACTTC. The chain employs TRBV28 and TRBJ2-7; D not certain. Trimming removed 5 bases from V and 0 bases from J, with 11 bases in between. Germline CDR1 and CDR2: MDHEN and SYDVKM. This CDR3 contains 14 residues.

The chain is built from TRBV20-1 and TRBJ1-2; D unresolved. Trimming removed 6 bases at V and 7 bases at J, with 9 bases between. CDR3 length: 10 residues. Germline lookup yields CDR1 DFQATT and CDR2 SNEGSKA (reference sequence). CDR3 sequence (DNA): TGCAGTGCCGATGGAAGTGGCTACACCTTC. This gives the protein CSADGSGYTF.